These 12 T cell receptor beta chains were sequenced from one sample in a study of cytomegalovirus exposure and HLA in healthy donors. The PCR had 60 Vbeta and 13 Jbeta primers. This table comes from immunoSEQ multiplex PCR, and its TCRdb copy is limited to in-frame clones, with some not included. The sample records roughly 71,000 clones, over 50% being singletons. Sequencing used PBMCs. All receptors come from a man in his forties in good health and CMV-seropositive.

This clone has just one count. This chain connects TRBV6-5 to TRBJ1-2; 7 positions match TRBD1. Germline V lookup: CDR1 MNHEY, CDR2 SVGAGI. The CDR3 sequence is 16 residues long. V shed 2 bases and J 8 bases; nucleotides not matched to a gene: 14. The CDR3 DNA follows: TGTGCCAGCAGTTACGGGGGGTTGAGGGGGCCTGGGGGCTACACCTTC. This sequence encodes CASSYGGLRGPGGYTF.

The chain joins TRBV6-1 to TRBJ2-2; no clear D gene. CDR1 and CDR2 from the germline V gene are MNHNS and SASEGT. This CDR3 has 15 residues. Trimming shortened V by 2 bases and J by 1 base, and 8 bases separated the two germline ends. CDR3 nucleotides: TGTGCCAGCAGTGAAAGCCTAAGGAACACCGGGGAGCTGTTTTTT. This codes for CASSESLRNTGELFF.

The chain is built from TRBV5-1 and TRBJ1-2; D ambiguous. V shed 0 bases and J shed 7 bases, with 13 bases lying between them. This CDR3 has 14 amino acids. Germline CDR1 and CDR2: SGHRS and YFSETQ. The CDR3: CASSLEVETSGYTF. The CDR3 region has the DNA TGCGCCAGCAGCTTGGAGGTGGAGACGAGTGGCTACACCTTC.

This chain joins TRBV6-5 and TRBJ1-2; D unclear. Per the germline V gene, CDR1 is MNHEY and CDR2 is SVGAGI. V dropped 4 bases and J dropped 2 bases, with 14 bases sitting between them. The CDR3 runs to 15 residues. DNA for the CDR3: TGTGCCAGCAGTTTGTTCGGGGTTCAGAACTATGGCTACACCTTC. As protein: CASSLFGVQNYGYTF.

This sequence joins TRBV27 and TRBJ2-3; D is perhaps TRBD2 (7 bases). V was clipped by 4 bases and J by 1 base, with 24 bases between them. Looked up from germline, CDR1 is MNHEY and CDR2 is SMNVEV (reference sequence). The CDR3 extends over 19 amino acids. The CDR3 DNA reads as TGTGCCAGCAGTTCATTTCTTTGGGGGGGGCGGGAAGGCACAGATACGCAGTATTTT. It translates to CASSSFLWGGREGTDTQYF.

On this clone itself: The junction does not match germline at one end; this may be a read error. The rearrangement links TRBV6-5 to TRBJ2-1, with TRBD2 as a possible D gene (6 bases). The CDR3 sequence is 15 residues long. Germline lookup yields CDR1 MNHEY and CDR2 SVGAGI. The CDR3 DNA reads TGTGCCAGCAGCGTAGCGGAGAGCTCCCACAATGAGCAGTTCTTC. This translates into CASSVAESSHNEQFF.

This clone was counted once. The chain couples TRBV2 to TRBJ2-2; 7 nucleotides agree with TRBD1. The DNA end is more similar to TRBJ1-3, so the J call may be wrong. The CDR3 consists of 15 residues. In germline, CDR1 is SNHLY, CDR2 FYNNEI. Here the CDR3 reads CASSVDRVSGNTIYF. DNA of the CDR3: TGTGCCAGCAGTGTAGACAGGGTCTCTGGAAACACCATATATTTT.

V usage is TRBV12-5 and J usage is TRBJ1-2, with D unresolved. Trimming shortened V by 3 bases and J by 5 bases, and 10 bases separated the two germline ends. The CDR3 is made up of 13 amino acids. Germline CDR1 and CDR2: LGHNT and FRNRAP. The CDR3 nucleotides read TGTGCTAGTGGTTTTGACGGGATATATGGCTACACCTTC. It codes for CASGFDGIYGYTF.

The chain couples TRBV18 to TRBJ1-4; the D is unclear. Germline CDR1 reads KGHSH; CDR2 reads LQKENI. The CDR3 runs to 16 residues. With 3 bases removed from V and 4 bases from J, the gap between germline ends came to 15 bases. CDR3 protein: CASSPRSGRFNEKLFF. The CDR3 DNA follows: TGTGCCAGCTCACCCCGAAGTGGCCGTTTTAATGAAAAACTGTTTTTT.

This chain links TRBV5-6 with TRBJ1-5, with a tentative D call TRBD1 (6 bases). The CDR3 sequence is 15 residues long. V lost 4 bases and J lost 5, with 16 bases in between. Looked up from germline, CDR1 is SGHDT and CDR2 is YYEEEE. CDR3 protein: CASSDYVAGDQPQHF. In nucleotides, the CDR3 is TGTGCCAGCAGCGACTACGTGGCAGGGGATCAGCCCCAGCATTTT.

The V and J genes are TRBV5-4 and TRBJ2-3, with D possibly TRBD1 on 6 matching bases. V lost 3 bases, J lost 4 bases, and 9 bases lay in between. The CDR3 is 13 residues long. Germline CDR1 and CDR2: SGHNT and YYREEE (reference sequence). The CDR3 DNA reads TGTGCCAGCAGCTCCTGGGGGCCAGATACGCAGTATTTT. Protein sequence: CASSSWGPDTQYF.

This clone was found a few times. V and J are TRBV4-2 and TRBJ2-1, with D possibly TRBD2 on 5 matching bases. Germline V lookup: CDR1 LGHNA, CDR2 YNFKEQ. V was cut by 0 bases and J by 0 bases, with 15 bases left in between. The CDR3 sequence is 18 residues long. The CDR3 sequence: CASSQDPDRGSSYNEQFF. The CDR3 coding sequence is TGTGCCAGCAGCCAAGATCCGGATCGTGGGAGCTCCTACAATGAGCAGTTCTTC.